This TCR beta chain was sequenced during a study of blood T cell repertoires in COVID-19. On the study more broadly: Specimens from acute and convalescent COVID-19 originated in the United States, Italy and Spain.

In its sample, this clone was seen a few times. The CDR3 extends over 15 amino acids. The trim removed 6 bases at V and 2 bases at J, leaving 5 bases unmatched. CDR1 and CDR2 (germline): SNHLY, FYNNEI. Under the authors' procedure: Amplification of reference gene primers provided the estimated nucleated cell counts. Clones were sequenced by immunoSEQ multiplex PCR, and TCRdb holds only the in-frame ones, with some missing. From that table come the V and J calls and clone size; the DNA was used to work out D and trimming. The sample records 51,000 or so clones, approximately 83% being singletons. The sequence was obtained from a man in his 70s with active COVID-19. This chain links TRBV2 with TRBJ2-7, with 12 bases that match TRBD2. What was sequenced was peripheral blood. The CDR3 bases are TGTGCCAGCAGACAAGCTAGCGGGGGGGCCTACGAGCAGTACTTC. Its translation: CASRQASGGAYEQYF.